The 24 T cell receptor beta chains below come from one sample, sequenced in a study of CD8 T cells in Susac syndrome. An amount of RNA that ranged from roughly 0.45 to 1 ug was reverse transcribed with random hexamers. MiXCR, run by TCRdb on the immunoSEQ multiplex PCR reads, gives a single entry per CDR3 protein. This sample carries some 300,000 distinct CDR3 sequences, 80% to 90% of them seen once, and the ten largest clones take 0.11%. Material for sequencing was CD8+ T cells from PBMCs. These receptors all come from a human donor with multiple sclerosis.

This clonotype has a single count. The chain links TRBV5-1 to TRBJ2-6; 7 nucleotides line up with TRBD1. The germline V gene has CDR1 SGHRS and CDR2 YFSETQ. CDR3 size: 17 residues. J was trimmed by 0 bases and V by 7 bases; bases with no gene match: 10. Written as DNA, the CDR3 is TGCGCCAGCGGAGACAGGGCTCCATCCTCTGGGGCCAACGTCCTGACTTTC. This translates into CASGDRAPSSGANVLTF.

The chain has TRBV7-9 and TRBJ2-7; 8 nucleotides line up with TRBD2. The V gene's germline CDR1 is SEHNR and CDR2 FQNEAQ (reference sequence). The length of the CDR3 is 14 residues. Germline trimming cut 8 bases from V and 3 bases from J; bases unmatched to any gene: 9. The CDR3 DNA sequence: TGTGCCAGCTCCGGGACTAGGGTGATCTACGAGCAGTACTTC. Its translation is CASSGTRVIYEQYF.

V and J are TRBV7-9 and TRBJ2-5; D unclear. Germline CDR1 and CDR2: SEHNR and FQNEAQ (reference sequence). There are 13 residues in the CDR3. V was clipped by 5 bases and J by 5 bases, with 12 bases between them. CDR3 nucleotides: TGTGCCAGCAGCAACCAAGATGGGGAGACCCAGTACTTC. Translating it yields CASSNQDGETQYF.

The V call is TRBV19, the J call TRBJ2-1; 11 bases align to TRBD2. The CDR3 length is 16 residues. Germline CDR1 and CDR2: LNHDA and SQIVND (reference sequence). The V gene end was trimmed by 8 bases and the J gene end by 4 bases; junction bases not matched to a gene: 10. The CDR3 sequence: CASATSGDSRYNEQFF. CDR3 nucleotides: TGTGCCAGTGCGACTAGCGGGGATAGTCGGTACAATGAGCAGTTCTTC.

This chain joins TRBV7-9 and TRBJ2-1; unclear D gene. CDR1 is SEHNR and CDR2 is FQNEAQ in the germline V gene (reference sequence). Deletions cut 1 base from V and 12 bases from J, with 16 bases between. The length of the CDR3 is 14 residues. The CDR3 loop is CASSLGIKVVGQFF. The CDR3 nucleotides are TGTGCCAGCAGCTTAGGAATTAAGGTTGTGGGGCAGTTCTTC.

This clonotype was recorded a few times. J is TRBJ2-5 and V is TRBV4-2; D is unclear. The CDR3 is 13 amino acids. V shed 0 bases and J shed 5 bases, with 7 bases lying between them. Germline CDR1 and CDR2: LGHNA and YNFKEQ. CDR3 nucleotides: TGTGCCAGCAGCCAAGATATAGGGGAGACCCAGTACTTC. As protein: CASSQDIGETQYF.

V usage is TRBV29-1 and J usage is TRBJ2-5; weak D call: TRBD1 (6 bases). CDR3 size: 11 residues. Germline-derived CDR1 and CDR2 are SQVTM and ANQGSEA. V lost 6 bases and J lost 3, with 8 bases in between. The CDR3 loop reads CSVSGEETQYF. The DNA of the CDR3 is TGCAGCGTCTCAGGGGAAGAGACCCAGTACTTC. Combining the CDR3 with reference TRBV29-1 and TRBJ2-5 gives the whole variable domain SAVISQKPSRDICQRGTSLTIQCQVDSQVTMMFWYRQQPGQSLTLIATANQGSEATYESGFVIDKFPISRPNLTFSTLTVSNMSPEDSSIYLCSVSGEETQYFGPGTRLLVL.

This clonotype occurred a few times. J is TRBJ2-7 and V is TRBV3-1, with D maybe TRBD2 (6 bases). The CDR3 covers 16 residues. Trimming took off 1 base at V and 5 bases at J, with 18 bases between the two ends. Germline V CDR1 and CDR2: LGHDT, YNNKEL (reference sequence). CDR3 nucleotides: TGTGCCAGCAGCCAAGGGTGGAGGGACGGAATAAACGAGCAGTACTTC. Encoded protein: CASSQGWRDGINEQYF.

This clonotype turned up a few times. The chain links TRBV15 to TRBJ1-4; D ambiguous. Germline values: CDR1 LNHNV, CDR2 YYDKDF (reference sequence). Trimming took 4 bases from V and 0 from J, leaving 6 bases between them. The CDR3 has 14 residues. The CDR3 is CATSTAATNEKLFF. CDR3 DNA sequence: TGTGCCACCAGCACGGCCGCAACTAATGAAAAACTGTTTTTT.

This clonotype came up a few times. The gene calls are TRBV6-1 and TRBJ2-7, with no clear D. Trimming pared 7 bases from V and 2 bases from J, leaving 9 bases between. The CDR3 has 12 residues. Germline V gene sequence: CDR1 MNHNS, CDR2 SASEGT. Here the CDR3 DNA reads TGTGCCAGCACTGGTCCGACCTACGAGCAGTACTTC. Amino acids: CASTGPTYEQYF.

This chain uses TRBV19 with TRBJ2-7; 7 bases agree with TRBD2. Germline V gene data show CDR1 as LNHDA and CDR2 as SQIVND (reference sequence). V dropped 3 bases and J dropped 7; count of bases not matched to a gene: 6. The CDR3 is 13 amino acids. CDR3 loop: CASSIEASGEQYF. The CDR3 bases are TGTGCCAGTAGTATCGAGGCTAGCGGTGAGCAGTACTTC.

This chain uses TRBV5-6 with TRBJ2-1; 10 bases fit TRBD2. The CDR3 sequence is 16 residues long. V lost 4 bases and J lost 6; bases outside the gene matches: 10. Germline V gene sequence: CDR1 SGHDT, CDR2 YYEEEE. Written as DNA, the CDR3 is TGTGCCAGCAGCCAAGAGCGGGAGGGCCTCCTCAATGAGCAGTTCTTC. Translation gives CASSQEREGLLNEQFF.

The V and J genes are TRBV6-5 and TRBJ2-7; 10 bases are shared with TRBD2. The junction had 5 bases not matched to a gene; V was cut back by 0 bases and J by 3 bases. This CDR3 is built from 16 residues. Germline assignment: CDR1 MNHEY and CDR2 SVGAGI. As DNA, the CDR3 is TGTGCCAGCAGTTACTCGGGGGGACTAGCGAACTACGAGCAGTACTTC. This encodes CASSYSGGLANYEQYF.

This clonotype showed up just a few times. This sequence joins TRBV6-1 and TRBJ2-1; the match to TRBD2 covers 12 bases. The CDR3 runs to 14 residues. V dropped 5 bases and J dropped 5; count of bases not matched to a gene: 1. Germline V gene lookup returns CDR1 MNHNS and CDR2 SASEGT. The CDR3 reads CASSLAGGNNEQFF. DNA of the CDR3: TGTGCCAGCAGTCTAGCGGGAGGGAACAATGAGCAGTTCTTC.

The DNA of the CDR3 is TGTGCCACCCCTACAGGGGCGGATGGCTACACCTTC. It codes for CATPTGADGYTF. V gene TRBV2 combines with J gene TRBJ1-2; TRBD1 matches 7 bases. This CDR3 has 12 amino acids. The germline gives CDR1 SNHLY, CDR2 FYNNEI. V lost 10 bases and J lost 6; bases outside the gene matches: 8.

This chain links TRBV7-9 with TRBJ2-1; possibly TRBD2 for D (5 bases). Germline V gene sequence: CDR1 SEHNR, CDR2 FQNEAQ (reference sequence). V lost 0 bases and J 0 bases, leaving 9 bases between the germline ends. The CDR3 is 16 amino acids. CDR3 bases: TGTGCCAGCAGCTTAGCAGCGGCGGACTCCTACAATGAGCAGTTCTTC. Translating it yields CASSLAAADSYNEQFF.

The J gene is TRBJ1-6, the V gene TRBV19; possible D gene TRBD1, 6 bases. Germline CDR1 is LNHDA and CDR2 is SQIVND (reference sequence). CDR3 size: 14 residues. V lost 3 bases, J lost 10 bases, and 13 bases lay in between. CDR3 sequence reads: CASSILRRGSPLHF. Written as DNA, the CDR3 is TGTGCCAGTAGTATTCTCCGCAGGGGATCACCCCTCCACTTT.

The chain links TRBV13 to TRBJ2-1; 7 nucleotides line up with TRBD2. V dropped 5 bases and J dropped 9; count of bases not matched to a gene: 7. Germline V gene data show CDR1 as PRHDT and CDR2 as FYEKMQ (reference sequence). CDR3 length: 13 residues. CDR3 region: CASSPRGGTEQFF. CDR3 bases: TGTGCCAGCAGCCCGCGGGGAGGGACTGAGCAGTTCTTC. The full variable domain, its missing parts supplied by reference TRBV13 and TRBJ2-1, is AAGVIQSPRHLIKEKRETATLKCYPIPRHDTVYWYQQGPGQDPQFLISFYEKMQSDKGSIPDRFSAQQFSDYHSELNMSSLELGDSALYFCASSPRGGTEQFFGPGTRLTVL.

The chain employs TRBV13 and TRBJ2-7, with D perhaps TRBD1 or TRBD2 (5 bases each). The CDR3 sequence is 14 residues long. Germline CDR1 and CDR2: PRHDT and FYEKMQ (reference sequence). V shed 5 bases and J shed 2 bases, with 13 bases lying between them. CDR3 sequence: CASSTGRRTYEQYF. The CDR3 nucleotides are TGTGCCAGCAGCACGGGACGGAGGACCTACGAGCAGTACTTC. The full variable domain, with the rest looked up from reference TRBV13 and TRBJ2-7, is AAGVIQSPRHLIKEKRETATLKCYPIPRHDTVYWYQQGPGQDPQFLISFYEKMQSDKGSIPDRFSAQQFSDYHSELNMSSLELGDSALYFCASSTGRRTYEQYFGPGTRLTVT.

This clonotype was recorded only once. V usage is TRBV5-1 and J usage is TRBJ2-4; D gene unclear. Per the germline V gene, CDR1 is SGHRS and CDR2 is YFSETQ. The CDR3 contains 16 residues. V shed 4 bases and J shed 7 bases, with 21 bases lying between them. This chain's CDR3 is CASSPDPGLPRNIQYF. CDR3 sequence (DNA): TGCGCCAGCAGCCCCGACCCCGGGTTGCCGCGGAACATTCAGTACTTC. Full variable domain (missing parts from reference TRBV5-1 and TRBJ2-4): KAGVTQTPRYLIKTRGQQVTLSCSPISGHRSVSWYQQTPGQGLQFLFEYFSETQRNKGNFPGRFSGRQFSNSRSEMNVSTLELGDSALYLCASSPDPGLPRNIQYFGAGTRLSVL.

This clonotype appeared once. J is TRBJ1-3 and V is TRBV12-3 or TRBV12-4; D uncertain. The V end was cut by 8 bases, the J end by 4 bases, with 15 bases between. This CDR3 comprises 14 residues. The CDR3 nucleotides are TGTGCCAGCTTTCCCGGGGTGAGAGGAAACACCATATATTTT. Residues: CASFPGVRGNTIYF.

This rearrangement joins TRBV30 to TRBJ2-7; 13 positions agree with TRBD2. Germline V gene lookup returns CDR1 GTSNPN and CDR2 SVGIG (reference sequence). There are 13 residues in the CDR3. V shed 7 bases and J 2 bases; nucleotides not matched to a gene: 2. The CDR3 sequence: CASGTSGAYEQYF. The DNA of the CDR3 is TGTGCCTCCGGGACTAGCGGGGCCTACGAGCAGTACTTC.

The chain employs TRBV10-3 and TRBJ2-7, with 7 positions matching TRBD1. V was clipped by 2 bases and J by 3 bases; unmatched bases: 10. The germline gives CDR1 ENHRY, CDR2 SYGVKD. The length of the CDR3 is 16 residues. CDR3 DNA: TGTGCCATCAGTGAGCTCCCGGCGCAGGGGGTCTACGAGCAGTACTTC. Its protein product is CAISELPAQGVYEQYF.

The chain recombines TRBV5-1 with TRBJ1-1; D uncertain. V lost 5 bases and J 2 bases, leaving 13 bases between the germline ends. Germline V lookup: CDR1 SGHRS, CDR2 YFSETQ. This CDR3 has 14 residues. The CDR3 loop reads CASSPSLSNTEAFF. In DNA form, the CDR3 reads TGCGCCAGCAGTCCAAGCCTCTCAAACACTGAAGCTTTCTTT. The full variable domain, its missing parts supplied by reference TRBV5-1 and TRBJ1-1, is KAGVTQTPRYLIKTRGQQVTLSCSPISGHRSVSWYQQTPGQGLQFLFEYFSETQRNKGNFPGRFSGRQFSNSRSEMNVSTLELGDSALYLCASSPSLSNTEAFFGQGTRLTVV.